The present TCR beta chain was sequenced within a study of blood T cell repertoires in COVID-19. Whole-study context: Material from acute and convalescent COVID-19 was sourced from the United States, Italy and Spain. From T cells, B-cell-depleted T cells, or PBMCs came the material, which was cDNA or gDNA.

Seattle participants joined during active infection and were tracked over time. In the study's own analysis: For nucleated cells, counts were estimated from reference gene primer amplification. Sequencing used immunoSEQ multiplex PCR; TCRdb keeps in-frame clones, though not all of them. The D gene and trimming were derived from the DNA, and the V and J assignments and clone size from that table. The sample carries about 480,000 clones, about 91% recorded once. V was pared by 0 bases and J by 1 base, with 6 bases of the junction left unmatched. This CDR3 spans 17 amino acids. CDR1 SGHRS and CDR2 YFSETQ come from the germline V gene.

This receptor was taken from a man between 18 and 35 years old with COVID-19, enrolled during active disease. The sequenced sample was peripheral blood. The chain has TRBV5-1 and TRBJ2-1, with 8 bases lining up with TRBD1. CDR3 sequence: CASSLGLQGGSYNEQFF. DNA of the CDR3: TGCGCCAGCAGCTTGGGACTACAGGGGGGTTCCTACAATGAGCAGTTCTTC. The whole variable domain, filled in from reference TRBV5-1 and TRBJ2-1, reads KAGVTQTPRYLIKTRGQQVTLSCSPISGHRSVSWYQQTPGQGLQFLFEYFSETQRNKGNFPGRFSGRQFSNSRSEMNVSTLELGDSALYLCASSLGLQGGSYNEQFFGPGTRLTVL.